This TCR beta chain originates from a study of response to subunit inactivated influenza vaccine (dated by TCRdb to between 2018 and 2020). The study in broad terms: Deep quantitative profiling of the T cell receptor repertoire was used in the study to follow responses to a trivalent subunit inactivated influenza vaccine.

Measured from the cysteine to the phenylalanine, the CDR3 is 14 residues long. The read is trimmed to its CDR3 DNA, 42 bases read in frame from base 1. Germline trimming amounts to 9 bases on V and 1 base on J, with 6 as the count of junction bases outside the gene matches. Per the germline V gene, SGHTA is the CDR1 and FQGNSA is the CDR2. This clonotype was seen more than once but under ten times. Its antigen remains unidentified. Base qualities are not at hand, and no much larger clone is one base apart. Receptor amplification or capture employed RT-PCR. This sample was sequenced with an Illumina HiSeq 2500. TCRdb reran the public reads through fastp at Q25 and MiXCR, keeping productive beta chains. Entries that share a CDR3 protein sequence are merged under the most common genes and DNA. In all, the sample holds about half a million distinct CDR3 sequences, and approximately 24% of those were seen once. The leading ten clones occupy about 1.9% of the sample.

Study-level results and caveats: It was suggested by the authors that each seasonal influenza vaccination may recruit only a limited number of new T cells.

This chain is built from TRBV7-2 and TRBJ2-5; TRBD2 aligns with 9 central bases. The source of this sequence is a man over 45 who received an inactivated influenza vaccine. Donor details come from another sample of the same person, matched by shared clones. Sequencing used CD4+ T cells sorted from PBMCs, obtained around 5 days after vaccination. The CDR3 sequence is CASCLAGIQETQYF. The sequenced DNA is TGTGCCAGTTGTCTAGCGGGGATCCAAGAGACCCAGTACTTC.